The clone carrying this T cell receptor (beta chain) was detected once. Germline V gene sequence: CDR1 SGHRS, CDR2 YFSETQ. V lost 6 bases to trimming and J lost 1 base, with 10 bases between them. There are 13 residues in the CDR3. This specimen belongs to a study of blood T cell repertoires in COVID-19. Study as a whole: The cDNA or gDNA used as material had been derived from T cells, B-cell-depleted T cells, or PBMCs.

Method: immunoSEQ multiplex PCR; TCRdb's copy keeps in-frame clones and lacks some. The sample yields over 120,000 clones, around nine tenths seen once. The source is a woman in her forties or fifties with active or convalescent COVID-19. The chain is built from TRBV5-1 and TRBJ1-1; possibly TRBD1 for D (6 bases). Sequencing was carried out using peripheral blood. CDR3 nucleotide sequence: TGCGCCAGCAAAAGGACAGCGAACACTGAAGCTTTCTTT. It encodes CASKRTANTEAFF.